These 26 T cell receptor beta chains share one sample of origin, sequenced in a study of metastatic and nonmetastatic thyroid tumors. MiXCR was used by TCRdb to re-call the PCR reads. The data contain a few thousand clones, 35% of them singletons. Treatment of any kind had been given to no patient before thyroid surgery. Sequencing was carried out using adjacent normal tissue. The receptors shown here come from a female donor with papillary thyroid cancer or a benign thyroid nodule (not recorded which). Some clones in this sample may be carry-over from other donors' samples.

V and J are TRBV18 and TRBJ1-4; weak D call: TRBD1 (6 bases). This CDR3 is built from 15 residues. V shed 0 bases and J shed 8 bases, with 13 bases lying between them. Germline CDR1 reads KGHSH; CDR2 reads LQKENI. The CDR3 nucleotides are TGTGCCAGCTCACCACCGGGGGGGCGCCGAGAAAAACTGTTTTTT. This encodes CASSPPGGRREKLFF.

V gene TRBV11-2 combines with J gene TRBJ2-1, with 10 bases matching TRBD2. Trimming took 1 base from V and 3 from J; bases not matched to a gene: 0. In germline, CDR1 is SGHAT, CDR2 FQNNGV. The CDR3 consists of 15 residues. The DNA for the CDR3 is TGTGCCAGCAGCTTAGGACTAGCGGGCTACAATGAGCAGTTCTTC. Translation: CASSLGLAGYNEQFF.

The chain joins TRBV20-1 to TRBJ1-5; TRBD1 agrees at 9 bases. Germline loops: CDR1 DFQATT, CDR2 SNEGSKA (reference sequence). Trimming took 5 bases from V and 7 from J; bases not matched to a gene: 12. The CDR3 totals 15 residues. CDR3 coding DNA: TGCAGTGCTCTGAACGGACAGGGGCTGGGGCAGCCCCAGCATTTT. Residues: CSALNGQGLGQPQHF.

The chain combines TRBV30 with TRBJ1-1, with D perhaps TRBD1 (6 bases). In germline, CDR1 is GTSNPN, CDR2 SVGIG (reference sequence). Trimming took 2 bases from V and 2 from J, leaving 12 bases between them. This CDR3 comprises 14 residues. The CDR3, as DNA: TGTGCCTGGAGTCCCTCGGGGGCCAACACTGAAGCTTTCTTT. Translating it yields CAWSPSGANTEAFF.

This chain's CDR3 is CASSPPGYNYEQYF. The CDR3 nucleotides read TGTGCCAGCAGCCCCCCGGGTTACAACTACGAGCAGTACTTC. V is TRBV7-9 and J is TRBJ2-7; D remains unclear. Per the germline V gene, CDR1 is SEHNR and CDR2 is FQNEAQ (reference sequence). Trimming took off 5 bases at V and 3 bases at J, with 14 bases between the two ends. This CDR3 spans 14 amino acids. The whole variable domain, filled in from reference TRBV7-9 and TRBJ2-7, reads DTGVSQNPRHKITKRGQNVTFRCDPISEHNRLYWYRQTLGQGPEFLTYFQNEAQLEKSRLLSDRFSAERPKGSFSTLEIQRTEQGDSAMYLCASSPPGYNYEQYFGPGTRLTVT.

This clone was counted a few times. This chain joins TRBV2 and TRBJ1-5; no definite D call. The CDR3 loop spans 14 amino acids. Trimming cost V 6 bases and J 2 bases, with 11 bases left between them. CDR1 and CDR2 from the germline V gene are SNHLY and FYNNEI. In nucleotides, the CDR3 is TGTGCCAGCAGCGAGGAAAGGGGCAATCAGCCCCAGCATTTT. It encodes CASSEERGNQPQHF.

This chain connects TRBV12-3 or TRBV12-4 to TRBJ1-2, with TRBD1 matching 9 bases. The CDR3 contains 15 residues. After removal of 5 bases from V and 4 bases from J, the junction contained 8 bases not matched to a gene. In DNA form, the CDR3 reads TGTGCCAGCAGTCAGGGACAGGGCGGCATCTATGGCTACACCTTC. Its protein is CASSQGQGGIYGYTF.

Only a few counts were recorded for this clone. V is TRBV27 and J is TRBJ2-3, with D perhaps matching TRBD1 or TRBD2 (6 bases each). The CDR3 consists of 15 residues. Germline CDR1 MNHEY, CDR2 SMNVEV (reference sequence). Between the trimmed V and J ends, which lost 2 bases and 0 bases, there was a span of 9 bases. The CDR3 region has the DNA TGTGCCAGCAGTTTAAGGGGGGCTAGCACAGATACGCAGTATTTT. Translation gives CASSLRGASTDTQYF.

The chain links TRBV5-1 to TRBJ1-2; D gene ambiguous. Germline CDR1 is SGHRS and CDR2 is YFSETQ. The CDR3 is 13 residues long. The germline V and J ends were trimmed by 0 bases and 6 bases, with 9 bases remaining between them. CDR3 loop: CASSLAGLDGYTF. CDR3 nucleotides: TGCGCCAGCAGCTTGGCTGGATTGGATGGCTACACCTTC.

This chain joins TRBV12-3 or TRBV12-4 and TRBJ1-2, with D possibly matching TRBD1 (5 bases). The CDR3 length is 14 residues. V was pared by 6 bases and J by 2 bases, with 13 bases between. The CDR3 region has the DNA TGTGCCAGCAGAATGGGACGAAACAACTATGGCTACACCTTC. It is translated as CASRMGRNNYGYTF.

This clone was seen a single time. The chain has TRBV20-1 and TRBJ1-3; D is ambiguous. This CDR3 spans 12 amino acids. The V gene's germline CDR1 is DFQATT and CDR2 SNEGSKA (reference sequence). V shed 5 bases and J shed 2 bases, with 7 bases lying between them. The DNA for the CDR3 is TGCAGTGCTTCGCTACCTGGAAACACCATATATTTT. Translated: CSASLPGNTIYF.

The genes are TRBV20-1 and TRBJ2-7; D is perhaps TRBD1 (6 bases). Looked up from germline, CDR1 is DFQATT and CDR2 is SNEGSKA (reference sequence). V lost 3 bases and J 5 bases, leaving 17 bases between the germline ends. The CDR3 spans 14 residues. The CDR3 loop reads CSARWDTGPHEQYF. Here the CDR3 DNA reads TGCAGTGCTAGGTGGGACACGGGGCCTCACGAGCAGTACTTC.

As regards this clone: The conserved phenylalanine or tryptophan is not found at the CDR3 terminus, so this likely reflects a read error. V is TRBV15 and J is TRBJ2-1, with D perhaps TRBD2 (5 bases). The CDR3 covers 13 residues. Germline values: CDR1 LNHNV, CDR2 YYDKDF (reference sequence). The CDR3 DNA sequence: TGTGCCACTTGGACTTCCATTTACACTGAGCAGTTCGTC. Encoded protein: CATWTSIYTEQFV.

The chain recombines TRBV6-1 with TRBJ2-1, with D perhaps matching TRBD2 (6 bases). V gave up 5 bases and J gave up 8 bases, with 16 bases separating them. Germline V gene data show CDR1 as MNHNS and CDR2 as SASEGT. The CDR3 sequence is 14 residues long. The CDR3, as DNA: TGTGCCAGCAGTAGAGAGACTAGTTCCTATGAGCAGTTCTTC. Protein sequence: CASSRETSSYEQFF.

This clone came up a few times. The genes are TRBV6-2 or TRBV6-3 and TRBJ2-1, with TRBD2 matching over 11 bases. CDR3 size: 14 residues. The V segment lost 6 bases and the J segment 5 bases; nucleotides outside the gene matches: 3. Germline lookup yields CDR1 MNHEY and CDR2 SVGEGT. This CDR3 is CASRIAGGNNEQFF. The CDR3 coding sequence is TGTGCCAGCAGAATAGCGGGAGGGAACAATGAGCAGTTCTTC.

The CDR3 nucleotides read TGTGCCAGCAGTTATTGGAACAATGAGCAGTTCTTC. Residues: CASSYWNNEQFF. J is TRBJ2-1 and V is TRBV6-2 or TRBV6-3; unclear D gene. The V end lost 3 bases, the J end lost 5 bases, and 5 bases lay between the germline ends. In germline, CDR1 is MNHEY, CDR2 SVGEGT. This CDR3 is built from 12 residues.

Within the sample, this clone is large. The chain has TRBV12-3 or TRBV12-4 and TRBJ1-1; 8 bases fit TRBD1. This CDR3 has 15 amino acids. The trim removed 1 base at V and 0 bases at J, leaving 1 base unmatched. The CDR3, as DNA: TGTGCCAGCAGTTTAGGACAGGGGATGAACACTGAAGCTTTCTTT. Translating it yields CASSLGQGMNTEAFF.

The chain links TRBV10-3 to TRBJ2-7; no firm D call. The V and J ends lost 2 bases and 2 bases respectively, with 7 bases between them. Germline CDR1 reads ENHRY; CDR2 reads SYGVKD. The CDR3 loop spans 13 amino acids. The DNA for the CDR3 is TGTGCCATCAGTGAGACCGAAACCTACGAGCAGTACTTC. Encoded protein: CAISETETYEQYF.

This rearrangement joins TRBV2 to TRBJ2-2, with 13 nucleotides matching TRBD2. Germline trimming cut 0 bases from V and 3 bases from J; bases unmatched to any gene: 4. The CDR3 is 18 residues long. CDR1 is SNHLY, CDR2 FYNNEI, per germline. This chain's CDR3 is CASSEARGLAGDTGELFF. As DNA, the CDR3 is TGTGCCAGCAGTGAAGCGCGCGGACTAGCGGGAGACACCGGGGAGCTGTTTTTT.

This rearrangement joins TRBV3-1 to TRBJ2-7; D gene uncertain. Trimming took 5 bases from V and 4 from J, leaving 6 bases between them. From germline, CDR1 is LGHDT and CDR2 YNNKEL (reference sequence). This CDR3 contains 11 residues. The CDR3 nucleotides read TGTGCCAGCAGCTCGAATTACGAGCAGTACTTC. This encodes CASSSNYEQYF.

The sample holds one count of this clone. The V and J genes are TRBV5-1 and TRBJ2-7, with unresolved D. This CDR3 spans 16 amino acids. Germline-derived CDR1 and CDR2 are SGHRS and YFSETQ. The V and J ends lost 0 bases and 2 bases respectively, with 15 bases between them. CDR3 coding DNA: TGCGCCAGCAGCTTGGGGGTGGGTTTTGGCGCCTACGAGCAGTACTTC. It yields the protein CASSLGVGFGAYEQYF.

This sequence joins TRBV24-1 and TRBJ1-2; possibly TRBD1 for D (5 bases). This CDR3 contains 17 residues. The V end was cut by 8 bases, the J end by 4 bases, with 25 bases between. CDR1 and CDR2 (germline): KGHDR, SFDVKD. The DNA of the CDR3 is TGTGCCACCAACCAAGCCGAGCGCGGGGGTCCTACCTATGGCTACACCTTC. Protein sequence: CATNQAERGGPTYGYTF.

This chain connects TRBV20-1 to TRBJ2-1, with TRBD2 as a possible D gene (5 bases). The germline V gene has CDR1 DFQATT and CDR2 SNEGSKA (reference sequence). Trimming took off 6 bases at V and 11 bases at J, with 26 bases between the two ends. This CDR3 has 15 amino acids. CDR3 protein: CSAPRWGAPYDKQFF. Here the CDR3 DNA reads TGCAGTGCCCCTAGGTGGGGAGCACCTTACGATAAGCAGTTCTTC.

The chain links TRBV10-3 to TRBJ2-7; D may be TRBD1 (5 bases). The CDR3 is 12 amino acids. The V end lost 2 bases, the J end lost 7 bases, and 9 bases lay between the germline ends. The germline gives CDR1 ENHRY, CDR2 SYGVKD. In DNA form, the CDR3 reads TGTGCCATCAGTGAGACAGGTCAGGAGCAGTACTTC. Translating it yields CAISETGQEQYF.

This chain links TRBV4-2 with TRBJ2-7; D might be TRBD1 or TRBD2, each matching 5 bases. V was shortened by 6 bases and J by 2 bases, with 17 bases between the two germline ends. This CDR3 region has 15 residues. Per germline, CDR1 LGHNA and CDR2 YNFKEQ. CDR3 region: CASRFGTKGPYEQYF. The DNA for the CDR3 is TGTGCCAGCAGATTCGGGACCAAAGGGCCCTACGAGCAGTACTTC.

Comments on this clone: The sample holds other DNA sequences that translate to the same CDR3. CDR3 residues: CASSRDTNYGYTF. The CDR3 DNA follows: TGCGCCAGCAGCCGGGACACAAACTATGGCTACACCTTC. V and J are TRBV5-1 and TRBJ1-2, with D perhaps TRBD1 (6 bases). The CDR3 totals 13 residues. The germline CDR1 and CDR2 sequences are SGHRS and YFSETQ. Trimming removed 4 bases at V and 2 bases at J, with 9 bases between.